These T cell receptor beta chains were read from a single sample in a study of T cells in Graves' hyperthyroidism and ophthalmopathy. TCRdb reprocessed the multiplex PCR reads with MiXCR, giving one entry per CDR3 protein. The data contain around 500,000 distinct CDR3 sequences, approximately 23% of them singletons. Sequences were obtained from blood. The receptors were sampled from a woman in her 70s with Graves' ophthalmopathy. Both conserved end residues are part of each CDR3. A D gene is named only where the DNA matches it firmly. Clone size is shown for a subset of rows, as once, few, many or a class of expanded clone.

V	size	J	D	CDR3	DNA
TRBV6-1	many	TRBJ1-1	TRBD1	CASSAQGQGVSFF	TGTGCCAGCAGTGCCCAGGGACAGGGGGTATCTTTCTTT
TRBV3-1	NA	TRBJ1-2	TRBD1	CASSRQGMGYGYTF	TGTGCCAGCAGCCGACAGGGGATGGGGTATGGCTACACCTTC
TRBV7-9	few	TRBJ1-6	TRBD1	CASSSRDRGLDSPLHF	TGTGCCAGCAGCTCGAGGGACAGGGGGCTTGATTCACCCCTCCACTTT
TRBV5-1	NA	TRBJ2-3	NA	CASSLADRETDTQYF	TGCGCCAGCAGCTTGGCCGACAGAGAAACAGATACGCAGTATTTT
TRBV3-1	few	TRBJ2-7	TRBD1	CASSYYGTGGDEQYF	TGTGCCAGCAGCTACTACGGGACAGGGGGCGACGAGCAGTACTTC
TRBV19	few	TRBJ2-1	TRBD2	CASSIAVAGSSYNEQFF	TGTGCCAGTAGTATAGCGGTAGCGGGCAGCTCCTACAATGAGCAGTTCTTC
TRBV28	few	TRBJ1-3	NA	CASSLPRGLRNTIYF	TGTGCCAGCAGTTTACCCAGGGGACTTAGAAACACCATATATTTT
TRBV12-3/TRBV12-4	many	TRBJ2-2	NA	CASSLAELGELFF	TGTGCCAGCAGTTTAGCAGAACTCGGGGAGCTGTTTTTT
TRBV15	many	TRBJ2-7	TRBD2	CATSELADYEQYF	TGTGCCACCAGCGAGCTAGCGGACTACGAGCAGTACTTC
TRBV20-1	NA	TRBJ2-7	TRBD2	CSALRSSGGYEQYF	TGCAGTGCCCTACGCTCTAGCGGGGGGTACGAGCAGTACTTC
TRBV28	NA	TRBJ2-7	TRBD2	CASSSVREGPYEQYF	TGTGCCAGCAGCTCAGTGCGGGAGGGCCCTTACGAGCAGTACTTC
TRBV3-1	few	TRBJ1-2	NA	CASSDHSVGNYGYTF	TGTGCCAGCAGCGATCACTCGGTAGGCAACTATGGCTACACCTTC
TRBV27	few	TRBJ1-2	TRBD1	CASSLRFAGGGYTF	TGTGCCAGCAGTTTAAGGTTCGCAGGGGGTGGCTACACCTTC
TRBV7-2	few	TRBJ2-2	TRBD2	CASSSLAGALTGELFF	TGTGCCAGCAGCTCGTTAGCGGGAGCACTAACCGGGGAGCTGTTTTTT
TRBV20-1	NA	TRBJ2-3	NA	CSALGDPSTDTQYF	TGCAGTGCTCTTGGCGACCCGAGCACAGATACGCAGTATTTT
TRBV7-8	NA	TRBJ2-5	NA	CASSLPLHYQQETQYF	TGTGCCAGCAGCTTACCCCTTCACTACCAGCAAGAGACCCAGTACTTC